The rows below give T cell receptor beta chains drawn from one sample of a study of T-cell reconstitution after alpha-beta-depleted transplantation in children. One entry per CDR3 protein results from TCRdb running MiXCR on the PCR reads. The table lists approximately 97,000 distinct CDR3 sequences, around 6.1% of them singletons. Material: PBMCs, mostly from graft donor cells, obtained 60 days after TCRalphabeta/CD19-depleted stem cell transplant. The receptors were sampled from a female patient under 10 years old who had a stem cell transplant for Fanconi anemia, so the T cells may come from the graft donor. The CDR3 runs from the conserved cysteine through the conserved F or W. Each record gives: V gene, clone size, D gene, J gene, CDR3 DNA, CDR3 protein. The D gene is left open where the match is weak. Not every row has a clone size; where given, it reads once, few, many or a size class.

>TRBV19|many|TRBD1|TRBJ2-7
TGTGCCAGTGCGGGACAGGGGGGCTACGAGCAGTACTTC
CASAGQGGYEQYF
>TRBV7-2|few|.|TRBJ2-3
TGTGCCAGCAGCTTAGCGAATAGGGCTGGCACAGATACGCAGTATTTT
CASSLANRAGTDTQYF
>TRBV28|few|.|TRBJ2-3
TGTGCCAGCAGTTTAACGGGGGAGAGGCAGTATTTT
CASSLTGERQYF
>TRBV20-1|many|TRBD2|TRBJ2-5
TGCAGTGCTATTAAACTAGCGCCCACGCCCCAGTACTTC
CSAIKLAPTPQYF
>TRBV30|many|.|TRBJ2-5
TGTGCCTGGAGAGGGGTAGGGGAGACCCAGTACTTC
CAWRGVGETQYF
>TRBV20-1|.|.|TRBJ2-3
TGCAGTGCTAGAATGGGCGGGGTTTACACAGATACGCAGTATTTT
CSARMGGVYTDTQYF
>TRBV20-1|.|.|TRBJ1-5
TGCAGTGCTAACCGGGGACCTTTCAATCAGCCCCAGCATTTT
CSANRGPFNQPQHF
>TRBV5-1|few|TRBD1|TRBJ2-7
TGCGCCAGCAGCGCCGGGACAGGGGATTACGAGCAGTACTTC
CASSAGTGDYEQYF
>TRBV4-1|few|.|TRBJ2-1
TGCGCCAGCAGCCAAGATTACAGGTACAATGAGCAGTTCTTC
CASSQDYRYNEQFF
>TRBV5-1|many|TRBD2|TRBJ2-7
TGCGCCAGCAGGCCCCTGGGCGGGAGTTCCTACGAGCAGTACTTC
CASRPLGGSSYEQYF
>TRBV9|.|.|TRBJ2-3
TGTGCCAGCAGCCCCCAAACCACCACAGATACGCAGTATTTT
CASSPQTTTDTQYF
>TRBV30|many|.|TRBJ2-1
TGTGCCTGGAGTGCCCCAAAACAGACTACCTACAATGAGCAGTTCTTC
CAWSAPKQTTYNEQFF
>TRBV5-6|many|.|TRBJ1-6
TGTGCCAGCAAGTCGGTCGGCAGGGTGGATTCACCCCTCCACTTT
CASKSVGRVDSPLHF
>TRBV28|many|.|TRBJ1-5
TGTGCCAGCAGTCCAACCGACAGACATAGCAATCAGCCCCAGCATTTT
CASSPTDRHSNQPQHF
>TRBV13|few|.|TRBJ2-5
TGTGCCAGCAGCTTCGGTTCCCCGGGACCCTCTGGGGAGACCCAGTACTTC
CASSFGSPGPSGETQYF
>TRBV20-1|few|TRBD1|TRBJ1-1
TGCAGTGCTAGGGGCGCCAGGGGGAGGGACACTGAAGCTTTCTTT
CSARGARGRDTEAFF